This record looks at one T cell receptor (beta chain) sequence and its context. This clone appeared once. Its antigen target is currently unknown. Base-call qualities are not available, and no considerably larger clone is one nucleotide away. The source of the sample is a study of shared clonotypes between healthy human individuals (dated by TCRdb to the early 2020s). Study-level background: The cohort comprised a couple of women and a few men aged 18 to 49 years. The study deeply sequenced blood TCR repertoires of about 5 healthy adults to estimate repertoire size and the extent of clonotype sharing between individuals. For each donor, CD4 naive and CD4 memory were each run on three plates, CD8 naive on two plates, and CD8 memory on one plate. To increase sequencing depth and limit assay-specific biases, different laboratories used diverse techniques to prepare libraries and sequence TCR repertoires. Per donor, leukapheresis produced somewhere between about 0.94 and 9 billion PBMCs. The full study reports these points: Naive subsets generally had larger estimated clonotype richness than memory subsets did. Sharing across a few donors was observed for roughly 5% of naive CD4, 3% to 4% of naive CD8, roughly 2.4% of memory CD4, and over 0.3% of memory CD8 clonotypes. Only blood was sampled, and tissue TCR repertoires likely differ from those in blood. Incomplete sequencing was indicated by rarefaction of sorted-subset datasets, despite the large sequencing depth. The genetic and exposure-history diversity represented was limited by the small number of donors. Higher generation probabilities were observed for clonotypes shared by all four sorted-subset donors than for non-shared clonotypes. Pairwise subsampling indicated that sequencing depth was expected to affect the degree of clonotype sharing among donors.

Trimming accounts for 4 bases at V and 7 bases at J, while the number of junction bases matched to no gene is 9. Including cysteine and phenylalanine, the CDR3 has 15 amino acids. Only the CDR3 DNA is retained, 45 bases long and in frame from the first base. Sequences MNHEY (CDR1) and SMNVEV (CDR2) are obtained from the germline V gene (reference sequence). Using the deep immunoSEQ assay, multiplex PCR amplified TCR CDR3 regions from genomic DNA. For each cell subset, the extracted genomic DNA was distributed evenly across all wells of several immunoSEQ 96-well plates, and each plate served as one replicate. Each replicate PCR for sorted subsets received around 0.2 ug genomic DNA, equal to tens of thousands of T cell genomes. Purified libraries were measured with a Qubit 3.0 fluorometer, size-checked on a Bioanalyzer 2100, and measured again with the KAPA Library Quantification kit. A separate single-read 150-cycle Illumina NextSeq 550 flow cell was used to sequence each immunoSEQ 96-well plate. Per the source publication's procedure: Because the immunoSEQ output held only junctional sequences and lacked quality scores, the filtering could not match the filtering applied to full-length reads. To assign V/J genes and CDR3, sequences were annotated against IMGT germline references using PyIR, a Python wrapper for IgBLAST v1.9. Reads were removed for weak V/J assignments (E-value above 1e-6), missing CDR3, stop codons, out-of-frame junctions, or ambiguous translated residues. A V3J clonotype was defined by an identical inferred V gene, J gene, and CDR3 amino acid sequence. Percentage overlap between repertoires was computed as shared unique clonotypes divided by the size of the smaller repertoire. Three approaches were used to assess repertoire richness: RTK rarefaction, the Chao1 estimator, and Recon v2.1 estimates of unobserved clonotypes. For all TCRbeta clonotypes obtained by the gDNA method from several donors, generation probabilities were computed with OLGA. TCRdb took this table from immuneACCESS and kept in-frame rearrangements with V and J called. Such tables lack part of the clones; where checked against another copy, unresolved V genes explain under half of the gap, and the rest is unexplained. V and J calls and clone size follow that table, whereas D and trimming were derived from the DNA. The sample data list 2 million to 2.5 million clones, and approximately 95% of these were observed just once. The ten biggest clones cover about 0.13% of the sample.

The donors were healthy, HIV-negative adults with no recently reported acute infections or vaccinations. Only Caucasian adults living in Nashville, Tennessee, USA were represented among the donors. CD4+ T cells were enriched by magnetic negative selection; naive cells were then positively selected on CD45RA, and the negative fraction formed the memory subset. After blood collection by leukapheresis, PBMCs were isolated using Ficoll-Histopaque density gradient centrifugation and then cryopreserved in the vapor phase of liquid nitrogen. Analytical flow cytometry was used to check the purity and quantity of each magnetically sorted T cell population. Genomic DNA was isolated from each sorted fraction and quantified by UV absorbance on a Nanodrop 2000c.

The chain links TRBV27 with TRBJ2-4, with TRBD1 matching 8 junction bases. This TCR was recovered from a man aged 18 to 30 in good health. Sequencing input: naive CD4+ T cells sorted from blood. The cell subset or site label, as the study defines it: CD45RA+ positively selected. The nucleotides are TGTGCCAGCAGTTCCACGACCTACAGGGGGAACATTCAGTACTTC. Its protein reads: CASSSTTYRGNIQYF.